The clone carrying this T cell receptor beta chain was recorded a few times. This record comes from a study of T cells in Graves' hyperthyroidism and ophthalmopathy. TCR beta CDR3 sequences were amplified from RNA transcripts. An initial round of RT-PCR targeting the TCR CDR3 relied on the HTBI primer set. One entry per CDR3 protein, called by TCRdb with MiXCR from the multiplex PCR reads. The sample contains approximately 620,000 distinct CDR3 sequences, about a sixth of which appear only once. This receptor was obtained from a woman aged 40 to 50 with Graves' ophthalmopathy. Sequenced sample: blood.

DNA for the CDR3: TGTGCCAGCTTCGCATCTGGAAACACCATATATTTT. Translated, it gives CASFASGNTIYF. V and J are TRBV18 and TRBJ1-3; D gene uncertain. CDR3 length: 12 residues. Germline lookup yields CDR1 KGHSH and CDR2 LQKENI. V lost 7 bases and J 1 base, leaving 5 bases between the germline ends.